The 30 T cell receptor beta chains given below trace back to one sample, sequenced in a study of blood T cells in healthy people across ages. Through a sample-barcoded 5' primer and a J-beta primer mix, a second PCR was run for about 6 to 11 cycles. TCRdb reprocessed the 5' RACE reads via MiXCR and lists one record per CDR3 protein. The sample holds about 1.6 million distinct CDR3 sequences, almost 35% seen once. Material: blood. All receptors come from a woman aged 25 to 39 in good health.

The gene calls are TRBV28 and TRBJ2-1; TRBD2 might be the D (5 bases). The CDR3 is 14 residues long. Trimming cost V 7 bases and J 9 bases, with 19 bases left between them. Germline V lookup: CDR1 MDHEN, CDR2 SYDVKM. The CDR3 protein is CASTISGTGVEQFF. The CDR3 DNA is TGTGCCAGCACGATAAGCGGTACTGGGGTTGAGCAGTTCTTC.

The CDR3 DNA sequence: TGTGCCAGCAGCCCCCGGTGGCGGGGGGCCCAAGAGACCCAGTACTTC. Translation: CASSPRWRGAQETQYF. V gene TRBV13 combines with J gene TRBJ2-4; TRBD2 matches at 8 bases. The DNA end is a closer match to TRBJ2-5, so the J assignment may be wrong. CDR3 length: 16 residues. Germline CDR1 PRHDT, CDR2 FYEKMQ (reference sequence).

The chain employs TRBV27 and TRBJ1-1, with 11 positions matching TRBD1. V lost 5 bases and J lost 0; bases outside the gene matches: 8. There are 17 residues in the CDR3. CDR1 and CDR2 (germline): MNHEY, SMNVEV (reference sequence). DNA for the CDR3: TGTGCCAGCAGTCGACGAGGACAGGGGGCTCTGAACACTGAAGCTTTCTTT. It yields the protein CASSRRGQGALNTEAFF.

This clonotype has only a few counts. The V and J genes are TRBV11-2 and TRBJ2-1, with D maybe TRBD2 (6 bases). V gave up 4 bases and J gave up 4 bases, with 20 bases separating them. Germline V gene sequence: CDR1 SGHAT, CDR2 FQNNGV. This CDR3 region has 17 residues. The chain's CDR3 is CASSSTLGSGVYNEQFF. The CDR3, as DNA: TGTGCCAGCAGCTCTACTCTAGGTAGCGGAGTATACAATGAGCAGTTCTTC.

A word on this clonotype: Germline and junction disagree at one end, which may indicate a read error. The genes are TRBV4-1 and TRBJ2-5; TRBD2 matches at 12 bases. From germline, CDR1 is MGHRA and CDR2 YSYEKL. The CDR3 has 16 residues. This CDR3 is CASSQRLAGAKETRYF. CDR3 sequence (DNA): TGCGCCAGCAGCCAACGACTAGCGGGGGCCAAAGAGACCCGGTACTTC.

The sample holds a few counts of this clonotype. This rearrangement joins TRBV3-1 to TRBJ2-1, with a tentative D call TRBD2 (7 bases). Germline assignment: CDR1 LGHDT and CDR2 YNNKEL (reference sequence). Between the trimmed V and J ends, which lost 7 bases and 6 bases, there was a span of 16 bases. The CDR3 contains 14 residues. The CDR3 region is CASKGGGASNEQFF. Here the CDR3 DNA reads TGTGCCAGCAAAGGTGGGGGGGCGAGCAATGAGCAGTTCTTC.

V is TRBV5-1 and J is TRBJ2-1, with TRBD2 matching over 11 bases. V lost 0 bases, J lost 1 base, and 6 bases stayed unmatched. In germline, CDR1 is SGHRS, CDR2 YFSETQ. The CDR3 is 18 amino acids. The DNA of the CDR3 is TGCGCCAGCAGCTTGGCCGGTGTAGCGGGGGGGTCCTACAATGAGCAGTTCTTC. Its protein product is CASSLAGVAGGSYNEQFF.

This clonotype is a singleton in its sample. V is TRBV4-1 and J is TRBJ1-1; D gene unclear. The CDR3 totals 16 residues. Germline lookup yields CDR1 MGHRA and CDR2 YSYEKL. Between the trimmed V and J ends, which lost 0 bases and 3 bases, there was a span of 14 bases. This CDR3 is CASSQDGVGEDTEAFF. CDR3 nucleotide sequence: TGCGCCAGCAGCCAAGATGGGGTAGGTGAGGACACTGAAGCTTTCTTT.

The V and J genes are TRBV29-1 and TRBJ1-2, with D perhaps TRBD1 (5 bases). V gave up 7 bases and J gave up 4 bases, with 16 bases separating them. Germline loops: CDR1 SQVTM, CDR2 ANQGSEA. CDR3 length equals 13 residues. The CDR3 region has the DNA TGCAGCGGGGGAGACGGGGCCGGCTATGGCTACACCTTC. Translation gives CSGGDGAGYGYTF.

A word on this clonotype: This may be a read error: a much more frequent sequence differs by one nucleotide. This chain's CDR3 is CATRDGGSGANVLTF. CDR3 coding DNA: TGTGCCACCCGGGACGGGGGGTCTGGGGCCAACGTCCTGACTTTC. The rearrangement uses TRBV10-3 and TRBJ2-6, with 7 bases matching TRBD2. Trimming at V came to 10 bases and at J to 1 base, leaving 7 bases not matched to a gene. CDR3 length: 15 amino acids. CDR1 ENHRY and CDR2 SYGVKD come from the germline V gene.

Many counts were recorded for this clonotype. The chain combines TRBV4-1 with TRBJ1-1; D possibly corresponds to TRBD1 (5 bases). Per the germline V gene, CDR1 is MGHRA and CDR2 is YSYEKL. This CDR3 has 15 amino acids. V gave up 0 bases and J gave up 5 bases, with 13 bases separating them. The CDR3 DNA reads TGCGCCAGCAGCCAAGATATCGGGGGGTGGACTGAAGCTTTCTTT. Protein: CASSQDIGGWTEAFF.

The genes are TRBV29-1 and TRBJ1-4; TRBD1 agrees at 7 bases. The CDR3 sequence is 14 residues long. J gave up 2 bases and V 5 bases, and 5 bases lay outside the gene matches. CDR1 is SQVTM, CDR2 ANQGSEA, per germline. In DNA form, the CDR3 reads TGCAGCGTTCAGGGGGTGAGGACTAATGAAAAACTGTTTTTT. Its translation is CSVQGVRTNEKLFF.

This clonotype was found many times. This chain links TRBV20-1 with TRBJ2-7; 8 bases are shared with TRBD1. The germline CDR1 and CDR2 sequences are DFQATT and SNEGSKA (reference sequence). The CDR3 length is 13 residues. The ends lost 6 bases at V and 5 bases at J; junction bases unmatched: 9. CDR3 protein: CSAPGQGWDEQYF. The CDR3 DNA reads as TGCAGTGCCCCCGGACAGGGTTGGGACGAGCAGTACTTC.

The chain uses TRBV3-1 and TRBJ2-7; TRBD2 matches 7 bases. Germline V CDR1 and CDR2: LGHDT, YNNKEL (reference sequence). V shed 4 bases, J shed 0 bases, and the junction held 9 bases outside the gene matches. This CDR3 contains 16 residues. The CDR3 sequence is CASSPSWTSTSYEQYF. In DNA form, the CDR3 reads TGTGCCAGCAGCCCCTCCTGGACTAGTACCTCCTACGAGCAGTACTTC.

With respect to this clonotype: With a much larger clone just one base away, this may be a read error. V is TRBV4-1 and J is TRBJ1-2; 8 positions match TRBD1. Germline values: CDR1 MGHRA, CDR2 YSYEKL. This CDR3 has 15 amino acids. J lost 5 bases, V lost 1 base, and 6 bases had no gene match. The CDR3 loop reads CASSQAGTGLYGYTF. In nucleotides, the CDR3 is TGCGCCAGCAGCCAAGCTGGGACAGGCCTGTATGGCTACACCTTC.

The chain has TRBV5-4 and TRBJ2-1; D gene ambiguous. V lost 0 bases to trimming and J lost 5 bases, with 9 bases between them. CDR3 length equals 14 residues. In germline, CDR1 is SGHNT, CDR2 YYREEE (reference sequence). CDR3 sequence: CASSLVYGDNEQFF. DNA for the CDR3: TGTGCCAGCAGCTTGGTCTATGGAGACAATGAGCAGTTCTTC.

This chain links TRBV6-1 with TRBJ1-2; D is perhaps TRBD1 (6 bases). This CDR3 has 13 residues. V gave up 6 bases and J gave up 7 bases, with 15 bases separating them. The germline CDR1 and CDR2 sequences are MNHNS and SASEGT. The CDR3: CASSLQGQPGYTF. The CDR3 DNA reads as TGTGCCAGCAGCCTTCAGGGGCAACCTGGCTACACCTTC.

This clonotype was detected ten times or more. V is TRBV20-1 and J is TRBJ2-1; D is possibly TRBD2 (6 bases). There are 13 residues in the CDR3. Germline V gene lookup returns CDR1 DFQATT and CDR2 SNEGSKA (reference sequence). V gave up 6 bases and J gave up 5 bases, with 14 bases separating them. In DNA, the CDR3 is TGCAGTGCCGGGGACTGGTTAAACAATGAGCAGTTCTTC. This codes for CSAGDWLNNEQFF.

The chain carries TRBV2 and TRBJ2-1; 10 bases line up with TRBD2. Unmatched junction bases numbered 12, after V lost 6 bases and J lost 4 bases. Germline CDR1 and CDR2: SNHLY and FYNNEI. The CDR3 runs to 17 residues. This CDR3 is CASRFAAGTSAYNEQFF. CDR3 sequence (DNA): TGTGCCAGCAGGTTTGCCGCCGGGACTAGCGCATACAATGAGCAGTTCTTC. The full variable domain, with the rest looked up from reference TRBV2 and TRBJ2-1, is EPEVTQTPSHQVTQMGQEVILRCVPISNHLYFYWYRQILGQKVEFLVSFYNNEISEKSEIFDDQFSVERPDGSNFTLKIRSTKLEDSAMYFCASRFAAGTSAYNEQFFGPGTRLTVL.

The V call is TRBV4-1, the J call TRBJ1-4; no clear D gene. CDR3 length: 13 amino acids. Trimming removed 1 base at V and 7 bases at J, with 7 bases between. Germline CDR1 and CDR2: MGHRA and YSYEKL. In DNA form, the CDR3 reads TGCGCCAGCAGCCAAGCTCAAATTGAAAAACTGTTTTTT. Amino acids: CASSQAQIEKLFF.

The V and J genes are TRBV7-2 and TRBJ2-7, with 7 bases matching TRBD2. This CDR3 has 16 residues. Germline V gene data show CDR1 as SGHTA and CDR2 as FQGNSA. V lost 1 base, J lost 2 bases, and 8 bases stayed unmatched. In DNA form, the CDR3 reads TGTGCCAGCAGCTTAGAGGCTAGCGGAAACCCCTACGAGCAGTACTTC. This codes for CASSLEASGNPYEQYF. The full variable domain, rest sourced from reference TRBV7-2 and TRBJ2-7, is GAGVSQSPSNKVTEKGKDVELRCDPISGHTALYWYRQSLGQGLEFLIYFQGNSAPDKSGLPSDRFSAERTGGSVSTLTIQRTQQEDSAVYLCASSLEASGNPYEQYFGPGTRLTVT.

As concerns this clonotype: Being one base from a much bigger clone, this may be a read error. The chain couples TRBV9 to TRBJ2-5, with 7 bases matching TRBD2. CDR1 and CDR2 from the germline V gene are SGDLS and YYNGEE. The CDR3 is made up of 15 amino acids. The CDR3 DNA follows: TGTGCCAACAGCGGGGCGTCAGAGGGGCGAGAGACCCAGTACTTC. Translated, it gives CANSGASEGRETQYF. The complete variable domain, with remaining parts taken from reference TRBV9 and TRBJ2-5, reads DSGVTQTPKHLITATGQRVTLRCSPRSGDLSVYWYQQSLDQGLQFLIQYYNGEERAKGNILERFSAQQFPDLHSELNLSSLELGDSALYFCANSGASEGRETQYFGPGTRLLVL.

This clonotype was observed once. The V gene is TRBV4-1, the J gene TRBJ2-7, with TRBD2 identical over 15 bases. The tail of the sequence fits TRBJ2-5 better, so the J call may be wrong. In germline, CDR1 is MGHRA, CDR2 YSYEKL. This CDR3 has 19 amino acids. The CDR3 reads CASSRGRTSGRAGRETQYF. The CDR3 DNA follows: TGCGCCAGCAGCCGAGGTCGGACTAGCGGGAGGGCCGGGAGAGAGACCCAGTACTTC.

Comments on this clonotype: A read error may explain this, as a much larger clone is one base away. This rearrangement joins TRBV7-2 to TRBJ1-1; no clear D. CDR1 is SGHTA and CDR2 is FQGNSA in the germline V gene. Deletions cut 4 bases from V and 5 bases from J, with 14 bases between. The CDR3 is 14 residues long. The DNA for the CDR3 is TGTGCCAGCAGCTCTGCAGAGGCGGGAACTGAAGCTTTCTTT. As protein: CASSSAEAGTEAFF.

This clonotype was counted at least ten times. The chain links TRBV6-5 to TRBJ2-7, with D maybe TRBD1 (6 bases). Germline V gene data show CDR1 as MNHEY and CDR2 as SVGAGI. Trimming took 5 bases from V and 9 from J, leaving 11 bases between them. The CDR3 runs 11 residues. DNA for the CDR3: TGTGCCAGCAGTACCAGGACAGTGCAGTACTTC. Translated, it gives CASSTRTVQYF.

This clonotype has just a few counts. The chain couples TRBV9 to TRBJ1-2; D gene ambiguous. CDR3 length: 15 amino acids. Germline CDR1 is SGDLS and CDR2 is YYNGEE. Trimming took 0 bases from V and 0 from J, leaving 9 bases between them. Here the CDR3 reads CASSVGVTSNYGYTF. DNA for the CDR3: TGTGCCAGCAGCGTAGGAGTTACCTCTAACTATGGCTACACCTTC.

This chain links TRBV29-1 with TRBJ2-6; TRBD1 matches at 10 bases. This CDR3 is built from 17 residues. Trimming took 5 bases from V and 2 from J; bases not matched to a gene: 9. Germline values: CDR1 SQVTM, CDR2 ANQGSEA. Here the CDR3 reads CSVLRTGGGPGANVLTF. In DNA form, the CDR3 reads TGCAGCGTTCTTAGGACAGGGGGGGGGCCTGGGGCCAACGTCCTGACTTTC.

V is TRBV4-1 and J is TRBJ1-2; D unresolved. Germline V CDR1 and CDR2: MGHRA, YSYEKL. V was shortened by 6 bases and J by 6 bases, with 17 bases between the two germline ends. This CDR3 is 14 amino acids long. CDR3: CASSRTAAIDGYTF. The DNA for the CDR3 is TGCGCCAGCAGTCGGACCGCCGCGATCGATGGCTACACCTTC.

This sequence joins TRBV27 and TRBJ2-1; D tentatively fits TRBD1 or TRBD2 (5 bases each). This CDR3 contains 15 residues. From germline, CDR1 is MNHEY and CDR2 SMNVEV (reference sequence). With 5 bases removed from V and 6 bases from J, the gap between germline ends came to 17 bases. The CDR3 sequence is CASSRIGRDANEQFF. The DNA for the CDR3 is TGTGCCAGCAGTAGAATTGGACGGGACGCCAATGAGCAGTTCTTC.

The chain recombines TRBV5-1 with TRBJ2-5, with 10 bases fitting TRBD2. The J call is in doubt because the DNA end fits TRBJ2-7 better. Per the germline V gene, CDR1 is SGHRS and CDR2 is YFSETQ. This CDR3 comprises 16 residues. The CDR3 protein is CASSSHKRGGWSEQYF. DNA of the CDR3: TGCGCCAGCAGCTCCCATAAGCGGGGGGGTTGGTCCGAGCAGTACTTC.